A single sample gave rise to the 20 T cell receptor beta chains below, sequenced in a study of T cell clones after liver transplantation. The method was immunoSEQ multiplex PCR; TCRdb's version includes in-frame clones alone and lacks a portion of them. This sample carries 45,000 to 55,000 clones, approximately 84% of them seen once, and the ten largest clones take roughly 8%. Specimen: CD4+ T cells from blood, collected before liver transplant. These receptors originate from a human donor who received a liver transplant.

This sequence joins TRBV5-4 and TRBJ2-7; D gene uncertain. Trimming cost V 1 base and J 5 bases, with 13 bases left between them. This CDR3 region has 14 residues. Germline CDR1 is SGHNT and CDR2 is YYREEE (reference sequence). This CDR3 reads CASSLTSRLDEQYF. The CDR3 nucleotides are TGTGCCAGCAGCTTGACCTCCAGGTTAGACGAGCAGTACTTC.

This chain joins TRBV27 and TRBJ1-3; D gene unclear. The V end lost 6 bases, the J end lost 4 bases, and 13 bases lay between the germline ends. This CDR3 spans 14 amino acids. From germline, CDR1 is MNHEY and CDR2 SMNVEV (reference sequence). The CDR3, as DNA: TGTGCCAGCAGACCGTCTGAGAAGGGAAACACCATATATTTT. It yields the protein CASRPSEKGNTIYF.

The chain links TRBV19 to TRBJ2-4, with TRBD1 matching 9 bases. This CDR3 is built from 15 residues. V gave up 4 bases and J gave up 9 bases; unmatched junction bases: 10. CDR1 and CDR2 from the germline V gene are LNHDA and SQIVND (reference sequence). DNA of the CDR3: TGTGCCAGTAGTAAGGGGACAGGGCGACTTGGCATTCAGTACTTC. Translation gives CASSKGTGRLGIQYF. Together with reference TRBV19 and TRBJ2-4, the CDR3 gives the full variable domain: DGGITQSPKYLFRKEGQNVTLSCEQNLNHDAMYWYRQDPGQGLRLIYYSQIVNDFQKGDIAEGYSVSREKKESFPLTVTSAQKNPTAFYLCASSKGTGRLGIQYFGAGTRLSVL.

This chain joins TRBV28 and TRBJ2-7; 7 bases are a match to TRBD2. Unmatched junction bases numbered 4, after V lost 2 bases and J lost 0 bases. CDR1 is MDHEN and CDR2 is SYDVKM in the germline V gene. The CDR3 contains 15 residues. The CDR3, as DNA: TGTGCCAGCAGTTTACCAGCGGGGAACTCCTACGAGCAGTACTTC. Translated: CASSLPAGNSYEQYF.

V usage is TRBV27 and J usage is TRBJ2-5; 10 bases align to TRBD1. The CDR3 has 13 amino acids. Trimming at V came to 5 bases and at J to 5 bases, leaving 2 bases not matched to a gene. CDR1 and CDR2 (germline): MNHEY, SMNVEV (reference sequence). CDR3 bases: TGTGCCAGCAGTGGACAGGGGGTCGAGACCCAGTACTTC. Translated, it gives CASSGQGVETQYF.

This sequence joins TRBV6-4 and TRBJ2-1; 8 bases align to TRBD2. Losses at the gene ends were 6 bases for V and 6 bases for J; bases not matched to a gene: 4. The CDR3 sequence is 13 residues long. Germline V gene data show CDR1 as MRHNA and CDR2 as SNTAGT. CDR3 sequence (DNA): TGTGCCAGCAGCACCGGGGGGGCCAATGAGCAGTTCTTC. Its protein is CASSTGGANEQFF.

The chain joins TRBV5-4 to TRBJ1-1; 7 bases align to TRBD1. The junction had 4 bases not matched to a gene; V was cut back by 2 bases and J by 3 bases. CDR3 length: 14 residues. CDR1 and CDR2 (germline): SGHNT, YYREEE (reference sequence). The chain's CDR3 is CASSFGGTDTEAFF. CDR3 coding DNA: TGTGCCAGCAGCTTCGGTGGGACAGACACTGAAGCTTTCTTT.

This chain links TRBV25-1 with TRBJ2-1; D remains unclear. Trimming cost V 3 bases and J 8 bases, with 8 bases left between them. The CDR3 is made up of 12 amino acids. Germline V gene sequence: CDR1 MGHDK, CDR2 SYGVNS. CDR3 protein: CASSDNKDEQFF. The CDR3 DNA is TGTGCCAGCAGTGACAACAAGGATGAGCAGTTCTTC.

V and J are TRBV6-6 and TRBJ1-5; D is unclear. The V end lost 6 bases, the J end lost 0 bases, and 9 bases lay between the germline ends. Germline loops: CDR1 MNHNY, CDR2 SVGAGI (reference sequence). The CDR3 extends over 14 amino acids. The CDR3 coding sequence is TGTGCCAGCAGGATAGAATATAGCAATCAGCCCCAGCATTTT. It encodes CASRIEYSNQPQHF.

This chain links TRBV7-8 with TRBJ2-7; the D gene is possibly TRBD2 (7 bases). Trimming removed 3 bases at V and 5 bases at J, with 20 bases between. The CDR3 extends over 16 amino acids. The germline V gene encodes CDR1 SGHVS and CDR2 FQNEAQ. This CDR3 is CASSLRRGGLGNEQYF. CDR3 DNA: TGTGCCAGCAGCTTGCGGAGGGGGGGCCTGGGTAACGAGCAGTACTTC.

V is TRBV19 and J is TRBJ1-5; 9 positions match TRBD1. Trimming cost V 6 bases and J 3 bases; bases outside gene matches: 9. The CDR3 sequence is 16 residues long. Germline values: CDR1 LNHDA, CDR2 SQIVND (reference sequence). CDR3 DNA: TGTGCCAGTAGCCCCACCGGGACAGGGCACAATCAGCCCCAGCATTTT. The encoded protein is CASSPTGTGHNQPQHF.

This rearrangement joins TRBV19 to TRBJ2-4; 9 bases line up with TRBD1. The germline V gene encodes CDR1 LNHDA and CDR2 SQIVND (reference sequence). V lost 1 base, J lost 7 bases, and 8 bases stayed unmatched. The CDR3 runs to 16 residues. Here the CDR3 DNA reads TGTGCCAGTAGTATAGGGAGACAGGGGGTTGAGAACATTCAGTACTTC. Amino acid sequence: CASSIGRQGVENIQYF.

This sequence joins TRBV6-5 and TRBJ2-7; D may match TRBD1 or TRBD2 (5 bases each). Germline values: CDR1 MNHEY, CDR2 SVGAGI. Trimming cost V 6 bases and J 2 bases, with 14 bases left between them. This CDR3 contains 14 residues. Here the CDR3 reads CASSSGTATYEQYF. The CDR3 DNA reads as TGTGCCAGCAGCTCCGGGACGGCGACCTACGAGCAGTACTTC.

The V and J genes are TRBV29-1 and TRBJ2-1; either TRBD1 or TRBD2 may supply D (5 bases each). V dropped 2 bases and J dropped 0 bases, with 14 bases sitting between them. This CDR3 region has 16 residues. Germline assignment: CDR1 SQVTM and CDR2 ANQGSEA. The CDR3 spells CSVEWAPGTSYNEQFF. The CDR3, as DNA: TGCAGCGTTGAATGGGCGCCAGGGACCTCCTACAATGAGCAGTTCTTC.

V gene TRBV10-3 combines with J gene TRBJ2-7; 11 bases agree with TRBD1. With V trimmed by 6 bases and J by 0 bases, 4 bases remained unmatched. Per the germline V gene, CDR1 is ENHRY and CDR2 is SYGVKD. CDR3 length: 15 residues. The CDR3 coding sequence is TGTGCCATCAGCTCGGGACAGGGGGGCTCCTACGAGCAGTACTTC. Translation gives CAISSGQGGSYEQYF.

Notes on this clone: At one boundary the junction diverges from the germline segment, which might be a read error. The chain joins TRBV28 to TRBJ2-7; TRBD1 might be the D (6 bases). Per germline, CDR1 MDHEN and CDR2 SYDVKM. The CDR3 sequence is 14 residues long. CDR3 DNA sequence: TGTGCCAGCACCTTGGGGGCATCTACCTACGAGCGGTACTTC. It codes for CASTLGASTYERYF. Filled out from reference TRBV28 and TRBJ2-7, the complete variable domain reads DVKVTQSSRYLVKRTGEKVFLECVQDMDHENMFWYRQDPGLGLRLIYFSYDVKMKEKGDIPEGYSVSREKKERFSLILESASTNQTSMYLCASTLGASTYERYFGPGTRLTVT.

This clone has more than one count but fewer than ten. The V gene is TRBV11-2, the J gene TRBJ1-5; D gene ambiguous. The V gene lost 3 bases and the J gene lost 1 base, with 7 bases spanning the gap. CDR3 length equals 14 residues. Germline V CDR1 and CDR2: SGHAT, FQNNGV. Written as DNA, the CDR3 is TGTGCCAGCAGCTTTTCGGACAGCAATCAGCCCCAGCATTTT. Protein product: CASSFSDSNQPQHF.

This chain uses TRBV7-2 with TRBJ2-3; D remains unclear. This CDR3 comprises 15 residues. V dropped 5 bases and J dropped 2 bases, with 14 bases sitting between them. CDR1 and CDR2 (germline): SGHTA, FQGNSA. For the CDR3, the DNA is TGTGCCAGCAGCAACTCCCCTAGACCCACAGATACGCAGTATTTT. Protein sequence: CASSNSPRPTDTQYF.

V gene TRBV14 combines with J gene TRBJ2-5; tentatively, D is TRBD1 (6 bases). CDR1 SGHDN and CDR2 FVKESK come from the germline V gene. The CDR3 has 16 residues. Deletions cut 5 bases from V and 2 bases from J, with 18 bases between. Here the CDR3 reads CASSLRIGQTQETQYF. The CDR3 DNA is TGTGCCAGCAGCTTACGTATTGGACAGACGCAAGAGACCCAGTACTTC. Using reference TRBV14 and TRBJ2-5 for the parts outside the CDR3, the full variable domain is EAGVTQFPSHSVIEKGQTVTLRCDPISGHDNLYWYRRVMGKEIKFLLHFVKESKQDESGMPNNRFLAERTGGTYSTLKVQPAELEDSGVYFCASSLRIGQTQETQYFGPGTRLLVL.

This chain joins TRBV19 and TRBJ1-2; D is undetermined. The CDR3 length is 10 residues. Trimming shortened V by 5 bases and J by 6 bases, and 4 bases separated the two germline ends. The germline CDR1 and CDR2 sequences are LNHDA and SQIVND (reference sequence). CDR3 amino acids: CASSSHGYTF. DNA for the CDR3: TGTGCCAGTAGTTCGCATGGCTACACCTTC.